A single T cell receptor beta chain is shown here with its context. The target of this receptor is not known. One junction end does not reproduce the germline sequence, and a read error may be involved. The receptor library was made with the immunoSEQ multiplex PCR assay. A mixture of 60 forward primers for TCR Vbeta segments and 13 reverse primers for TCR Jbeta segments was used in the multiplex PCR. The CDR3 region of rearranged TCR beta genes was amplified from genomic DNA with a multiplex PCR assay. On the Illumina HiSeq System, the amplified TCR beta libraries were sequenced as 87-base-pair reads. Per the authors' processing: A later analysis counted 65 million to 90 million unique TCR beta chains across the approximately 700 repertoires, and 10 million to 11 million of these chains were shared by at least two donors. A nearest-neighbor algorithm error-corrected the raw reads and collapsed the reads into unique sequences, merging closely related sequences to remove PCR and sequencing errors. To assign V, D and J gene segments, CDR3 sequences were aligned to IMGT reference sequences. For a sequence to be retained, a match of at least six nucleotides was required to both a V gene segment and a J gene segment. Rearrangements were called productive when the CDR3 lacked stop codons and stayed in frame with V and J; all others were non-productive. CDR3 was defined according to IMGT convention as the region running from the second conserved V-encoded cysteine to the conserved J-encoded phenylalanine. The earlier analysis of about 570 of the donors excluded any sequence lacking an unambiguous match to a single V gene segment. An earlier analysis of about 600 of the donors called V segments functional above 56.7% productive rearrangements and segregating when the between-donor standard deviation exceeded 5%. A statistical classification framework was built to diagnose cytomegalovirus status from the catalog of TCR beta chain sequences. A later analysis assigned V and J genes by comparing TCR nucleotide sequences with IMGT/GENE-DB human TR gene sequences. In a later analysis, CDR3 sequences and most-parsimonious VDJ recombination scenarios were assigned using the TCRdist pipeline. In a later analysis, each TCR beta chain was defined by its CDR3 amino acid sequence together with its V-gene family, and reads without a unique V-gene family were excluded. A later analysis removed 550 to 650 highly shared, low-generation-probability nucleotide sequences to deal with suspected cross-contamination and a sequencing artifact. In a later analysis, a clonal expansion index was calculated for each public chain from normalized within-repertoire ranks of inferred template counts. A later analysis computed generation probabilities with a VDJ recombination model fitted to out-of-frame rearrangements, and checked the results against IGoR. A later analysis scored TCR-TCR, TCR-HLA and TCR-CMV co-occurrence with hypergeometric tests, applying a repertoire-size bias correction to TCR pairs. In a later analysis, false discovery rates were estimated by permuting HLA or CMV assignments 20 times. A later analysis grouped co-occurring TCRs with DBSCAN, adding TCRdist sequence similarity when clustering within HLA-allele-positive subsets. Repertoires with fewer than 30,000 or more than 120,000 public chains were left out of co-occurrence clustering, as were about five repertoires with anomalous nucleotide sharing. As stored in TCRdb, this immuneACCESS dataset retains in-frame rearrangements with V and J assigned. A fraction of the clones does not appear; measured against another copy, unresolved V genes explain less than half of the discrepancy, and the remainder lacks a known reason. That table furnishes V, J and clone size, whereas the DNA furnished D and trimming. In all, the sample holds some 220,000 clones, and roughly four fifths of those were seen once. The ten largest clones take up more than 0.45% of the sample.

This specimen belongs to a study of cytomegalovirus exposure and HLA in healthy donors (dated by TCRdb to about 2017). About the full investigation: An earlier analysis of 587 of the donors reported 250 to 300 Gb of sequence data and approximately 120 million unique TCR beta sequences obtained from about 180 million T cells. The study used immunosequencing to profile the T cell repertoires of about 670 subjects and linked those repertoires to cytomegalovirus serostatus. HLA typing covered class I and class II loci at four-digit resolution. An early release covering roughly 640 HLA-typed donors comprised around 300 gigabases of sequencing data and around 80 million unique TCR sequences. A later analysis re-examined previously published TCR beta repertoires from more than 600 donors and added high-resolution HLA genotyping to investigate patterns of TCR occurrence. An earlier analysis of around 640 of the donors used high-throughput TCR beta sequencing to judge whether each TCR beta V gene segment behaved as functional or pseudogenic. Along with the roughly 610-subject first cohort, a separate validation cohort of over a hundred different subjects was used. A later genetic analysis used genome-wide SNP genotypes for about 55% of the 666 donors, treating that subset as a discovery cohort. Across 300 to 500 genotyped donors of the cohort, an average of approximately 200,000 unique TCR beta nucleotide sequences per donor were sequenced, and approximately 19% of those sequences were non-productive. Rather than drawing on any new phenotypic data, the later analysis identified candidate immune exposures from TCR beta sequences and the way those sequences occurred across donors. The number of donors typed differed by locus, with roughly 629-640 for A, B, C, DRB1 and DQB1, roughly 520 for DQA1, about 610 for DPA1, and 450 to 480 for DPB1. The genetic ancestry cluster associated with self-reported Caucasian donors included about 84% of the approximately 400 genotyped donors. Every repertoire in the discovery cohort had been generated on one and the same sequencing platform. Roughly 5 DR-DQ haplotypes were treated as single units for association and clustering because of strong linkage in the cohort. To predict cytomegalovirus infection status, the study combined high-throughput TCR immunosequencing, statistical association of individual TCRs with disease status, and machine learning. Donor age, sex, ethnicity and CMV serostatus were compiled alongside the repertoire data. The study aimed to test whether signatures of past pathogen exposure could be identified by cataloging public T cell receptors. Results the study describes overall, beyond this receptor: In vitro tests confirmed that a few of the cytomegalovirus-associated TCR beta chains recognize cytomegalovirus antigens. According to a later genetic analysis, donors in an Asian-associated ancestry cluster had fewer N-insertions in productive TCRs than the approximately 610-donor mean. According to the authors, the approach could potentially be generalized to other disease states and immunological phenotypes. Some IMGT-functional V segments, including TRBV6-2 and TRBV6-3, could not be told apart with the 87-base-pair reads, so those segments were excluded. A further reported finding was that TCR beta sequences accurately predicted the HLA-A and HLA-B alleles for most subjects in the first cohort. For the cohort, immune exposure information was limited to CMV serostatus. In both the original and validation cohorts, the classifier was reported to diagnose cytomegalovirus status with high specificity and sensitivity. Compared with equally common non-associated chains, HLA-associated TCR beta chains in a later analysis were more clonally expanded and had lower generation probabilities. The study listed around 160 TCR beta chains as associated with cytomegalovirus. Most CMV-associated TCR beta chains appeared to be HLA-restricted in a later analysis, and the HLA associations seemed to be driven largely by CMV exposure. In a later analysis, several top co-occurrence clusters were reported to appear linked to parvovirus B19, influenza, CMV and Epstein-Barr virus. Correlated functional status among segregating V segments might be attributable to linkage disequilibrium, but an unknown experimental factor could not be ruled out. Most TCR sequences were observed very rarely across donors, whereas some public TCRs were present in many individuals. A later analysis found that TCR association rates varied across HLA loci, with DRB1 alleles showing the most associated TCRs and HLA-C alleles the fewest. A later analysis associated about 17,000 TCR beta sequences with specific HLA alleles at a false discovery rate of 0.05. Strong co-occurrence of HLA alleles, especially DR and DQ, made assigning TCR associations to individual alleles difficult. A cluster of highly shared sequence variants was judged likely to represent a technical artifact of the sequencing pipeline. Because HLA typing was missing for some donors at each locus, association tests included only the typed subset. The earlier analysis of around 600 of the donors excluded some 15 rarely observed V segments, including chromosome 9 orphons, because counts were too low. This cohort had only TCR beta chains sequenced, and the lack of alpha or paired-chain data limited which features could be detected. In an earlier analysis of 587 of the donors, most TCR beta V segments appeared in productive rearrangements about 90% or about 30% of the time, broadly matching IMGT annotations. An association between a missense DCLRE1C variant and V-gene and J-gene trimming of TCR beta chains was found in a later genetic analysis and replicated in an independent cohort. Presence/absence analyses assumed roughly uniform sequencing depth across donors, an assumption that may not hold.

In total, about 650 healthy bone marrow donors made up the cohort. All cohort members were sampled while nominally healthy, although unrecorded immune exposures were likely present. The donor tested CMV seronegative and was one of the 352 seronegative cohort members. A peripheral blood sample was collected from each donor, and TCR beta sequencing was performed on peripheral blood mononuclear cells. The Qiagen DNeasy Blood Extraction Kit was used to extract genomic DNA from the blood cell samples. The CDR3 covers 16 residues, taking in both the cysteine and the phenylalanine. Just the 48-base CDR3 DNA is kept, in frame starting at base 1. The germline V gene specifies MNHNS as CDR1 and SASEGT as CDR2.

This receptor was taken from a woman aged 40 to 50 in good health and CMV-seronegative. This chain joins TRBV6-1 to TRBJ2-2; the D gene is perhaps TRBD1, from 6 matching bases. Sequences were obtained from PBMCs. Here the CDR3 is given as CASGERTELGPGELFF. DNA sequence: TGTGCCAGCGGTGAAAGGACAGAGCTGGGACCCGGGGAGCTGTTTTTT.